This section outlines one T cell receptor (beta chain) sequence together with its context. Per-sample yields of isolated PBMCs were at least 6 million. These data belong to a study of blood T cells in healthy people across ages. Losses at the gene ends were 1 base for V and 3 bases for J; bases not matched to a gene: 9. The germline CDR1 and CDR2 sequences are MNHEY and SMNVEV (reference sequence). CDR3 length: 16 residues. The use of a sample-barcoded 5' primer and a J-beta primer mix characterized a second PCR of about 7 to 12 cycles. TCRdb re-called the 5' RACE reads with MiXCR, one entry per CDR3 protein. The sample consists of around 400,000 distinct CDR3 sequences, roughly half of them appearing once.

The chain couples TRBV27 to TRBJ2-7; TRBD1 agrees at 7 bases. Sequencing was done on a sample of blood. This TCR was sampled from a man aged 55 to 70 in good health. The DNA of the CDR3 is TGTGCCAGCAGTTTATTCCGGACAGGTGCCAACTACGAGCAGTACTTC. Amino acids: CASSLFRTGANYEQYF.